This section outlines one TCR beta chain sequence together with its context. Antigen: not known. With 60 Vbeta and 13 Jbeta primers, the PCR was carried out. The method was immunoSEQ multiplex PCR; TCRdb's version includes in-frame clones alone and lacks a portion of them. The table includes over 95,000 clones, about 80% detected once. Investigators did not record CMV serostatus for this donor. The V segment lost 4 bases and the J segment 5 bases; nucleotides outside the gene matches: 8. Germline loops: CDR1 SGHTA, CDR2 FQGNSA. CDR3 length: 15 amino acids. This sample was included in a study of cytomegalovirus exposure and HLA in healthy donors. General study results and limits: The later analysis indicated that the majority of CMV-associated TCR beta chains appeared HLA-restricted.

This sequence was found in a human donor in good health. The material sequenced was PBMCs. The V call is TRBV7-2, the J call TRBJ2-1; 7 bases map to TRBD2. The CDR3 loop is CASSYAGAVNNEQFF. In nucleotides, the CDR3 is TGTGCCAGCAGCTATGCGGGAGCTGTAAACAATGAGCAGTTCTTC.